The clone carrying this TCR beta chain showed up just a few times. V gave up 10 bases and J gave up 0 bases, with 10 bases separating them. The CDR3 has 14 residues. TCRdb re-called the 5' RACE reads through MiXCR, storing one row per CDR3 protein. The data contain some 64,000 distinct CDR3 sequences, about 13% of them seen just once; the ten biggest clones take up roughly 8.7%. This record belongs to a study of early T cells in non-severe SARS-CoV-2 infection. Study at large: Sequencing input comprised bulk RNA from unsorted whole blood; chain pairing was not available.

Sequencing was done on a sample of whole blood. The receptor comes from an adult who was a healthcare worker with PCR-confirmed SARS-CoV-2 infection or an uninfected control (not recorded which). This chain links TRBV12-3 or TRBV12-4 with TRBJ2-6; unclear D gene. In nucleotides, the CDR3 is TGTGCCACCCAAAAAATCTCTGGGGCCAACGTCCTGACTTTC. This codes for CATQKISGANVLTF.